This paragraph reports one T cell receptor beta chain. The source of the sample is a study of cytomegalovirus exposure and HLA in healthy donors. Using immunoSEQ multiplex PCR, the repertoire was profiled, and TCRdb retains in-frame clones only, with some absent. The repertoire holds under 140,000 clones, with roughly nine tenths as singletons. The CDR3 has 15 amino acids. Looked up from germline, CDR1 is SGHTA and CDR2 is FQGNSA. Trimming took 3 bases from V and 0 from J; bases not matched to a gene: 1. From the 120-subject validation cohort, which was separate from the approximately 670-subject first cohort, the donors were drawn.

What was sequenced was PBMCs. This TCR was sampled from a woman aged 18 to 35 in good health and CMV-seronegative. The chain carries TRBV7-2 and TRBJ2-2; 7 bases are a match to TRBD1. The CDR3 loop is CASSFDRANTGELFF. Written as DNA, the CDR3 is TGTGCCAGCAGCTTTGACAGGGCGAACACCGGGGAGCTGTTTTTT.